The 30 T cell receptor beta chains listed next were all sequenced from one sample in a study of post-analysis software for immune sequencing data. These receptors' targets are unknown. Study-level findings and limits: The five TRBV segments detected at higher frequency in patients than in controls included TRBV5-6, TRBV5-1 and TRBV20-1.

Presence of unique molecular identifiers characterized the TCR beta cDNA libraries. TCRdb redid the calling of the PCR reads with MiXCR, one entry per CDR3 protein. The data hold around 770,000 distinct CDR3 sequences, with roughly 46% observed a single time. Input material: blood. These receptors originate from a girl aged 10 to 17 with multiple sclerosis.

In its sample, this clonotype was seen many times. The junction departs from germline at one end; a sequencing error may be responsible. CDR3 nucleotide sequence: TGTGCCAGCAGTTTAGCAGGAGCCAAAAACATTCAGTACTTC. This encodes CASSLAGAKNIQYF. J is TRBJ2-4 and V is TRBV7-9; D unclear. Germline loops: CDR1 SEHNR, CDR2 FQNEAQ (reference sequence). CDR3 length: 14 amino acids.

With respect to this clonotype: The junction and the germline gene differ at one end; a read error may be behind it. This chain links TRBV20-1 with TRBJ2-7; D is perhaps TRBD1 or TRBD2 (6 bases each). With the DNA end fitting TRBJ2-5 better, the J assignment may be wrong. From germline, CDR1 is DFQATT and CDR2 SNEGSKA (reference sequence). This CDR3 is built from 15 residues. The CDR3 nucleotides read TGCAGTGTTAGAGAGGCCAACTGGGGGGCAGAGACCCAGTACTTC. Protein sequence: CSVREANWGAETQYF.

The chain is built from TRBV5-1 and TRBJ1-2, with D possibly being TRBD1 (5 bases). The CDR3 spans 13 residues. Trimming shortened V by 4 bases and J by 6 bases, and 13 bases separated the two germline ends. Germline-derived CDR1 and CDR2 are SGHRS and YFSETQ. CDR3 nucleotide sequence: TGCGCCAGCAGCGTGCAGGGTACCGATGGCTACACCTTC. Translated: CASSVQGTDGYTF.

The J gene is TRBJ2-5, the V gene TRBV29-1; D not resolved. V was pared by 0 bases and J by 3 bases, with 17 bases between. The CDR3 runs to 16 residues. Germline-derived CDR1 and CDR2 are SQVTM and ANQGSEA. CDR3 region: CSVEDSCGNAKETQYF. The CDR3 DNA sequence: TGCAGCGTTGAAGACTCCTGTGGGAATGCCAAAGAGACCCAGTACTTC.

This clonotype was picked up a small number of times. The chain links TRBV12-5 to TRBJ1-2, with D perhaps matching TRBD1 (5 bases). V was shortened by 1 base and J by 3 bases, with 12 bases between the two germline ends. The CDR3 is 15 residues long. CDR1 LGHNT and CDR2 FRNRAP come from the germline V gene. The CDR3 is CASGLDEQGYYGYTF. CDR3 nucleotides: TGTGCTAGTGGTTTGGATGAGCAGGGTTACTATGGCTACACCTTC.

This clonotype has a handful of counts. Written as DNA, the CDR3 is TGTGCCAGTAGTATTAGGCAGGGAAACTATGGCTACACCTTC. It encodes CASSIRQGNYGYTF. The chain couples TRBV19 to TRBJ1-2; a weak D match, TRBD1 (5 bases). With 3 bases removed from V and 2 bases from J, the gap between germline ends came to 10 bases. The germline gives CDR1 LNHDA, CDR2 SQIVND (reference sequence). CDR3 size: 14 residues.

This rearrangement joins TRBV6-2 or TRBV6-3 to TRBJ1-5; the match to TRBD1 covers 7 bases. The V segment lost 10 bases and the J segment 3 bases; nucleotides outside the gene matches: 9. This CDR3 is 14 amino acids long. Germline-derived CDR1 and CDR2 are MNHEY and SVGEGT. The CDR3 nucleotides read TGTGCCACTTCGGACAGGAATCTCAATCAGCCCCAGCATTTT. It yields the protein CATSDRNLNQPQHF.

As for this clonotype: One junction end does not reproduce the germline sequence, and a read error may be involved. The J gene is TRBJ2-7, the V gene TRBV6-1; no clear D. The CDR3 has 12 amino acids. Germline lookup yields CDR1 MNHNS and CDR2 SASEGT. The CDR3 nucleotides are TGTACCAGCAGTCCCCGCCCGGACGAGCAGTACTTC. It codes for CTSSPRPDEQYF.

This clonotype appeared a few times. V and J are TRBV20-1 and TRBJ1-2; possible D gene TRBD1, 6 bases. This CDR3 is 12 amino acids long. V lost 6 bases, J lost 6 bases, and 14 bases lay in between. Germline CDR1 DFQATT, CDR2 SNEGSKA (reference sequence). The CDR3 reads CSAPRGGNGYTF. CDR3 DNA sequence: TGCAGTGCCCCCAGAGGGGGAAATGGCTACACCTTC.

This clonotype occurred a few times. This sequence joins TRBV7-3 and TRBJ1-2, with 8 bases identical to TRBD1. Trimming cost V 0 bases and J 6 bases; bases outside gene matches: 0. CDR3 size: 13 residues. Germline values: CDR1 SGHTA, CDR2 FQGTGA. Written as DNA, the CDR3 is TGTGCCAGCAGCTTAACGGGACAGGATGGCTACACCTTC. Protein sequence: CASSLTGQDGYTF.

V and J are TRBV7-2 and TRBJ1-1; no reliable D call. This CDR3 has 14 amino acids. CDR1 SGHTA and CDR2 FQGNSA come from the germline V gene. The V gene lost 3 bases and the J gene lost 8 bases, with 16 bases spanning the gap. In DNA form, the CDR3 reads TGTGCCAGCAGCTTCCCATCGCCCGTCACCGAAGCTTTCTTT. Translating gives CASSFPSPVTEAFF.

V gene TRBV7-2 combines with J gene TRBJ2-5; 11 bases map to TRBD2. Germline V gene data show CDR1 as SGHTA and CDR2 as FQGNSA. This CDR3 contains 20 residues. The ends lost 3 bases at V and 4 bases at J; junction bases unmatched: 19. CDR3 nucleotide sequence: TGTGCCAGCAGCTTTATGTTACCGGGACTAGCGGTCCTGCACGGAGAGACCCAGTACTTC. Protein: CASSFMLPGLAVLHGETQYF.

V is TRBV25-1 and J is TRBJ2-3; 8 bases map to TRBD1. The junction had 2 bases not matched to a gene; V was cut back by 10 bases and J by 2 bases. This CDR3 is built from 12 residues. The germline V gene encodes CDR1 MGHDK and CDR2 SYGVNS. The CDR3 spells CATTGDTDTQYF. CDR3 bases: TGTGCCACGACAGGGGACACAGATACGCAGTATTTT.

The J gene is TRBJ1-4, the V gene TRBV14; D is ambiguous. The CDR3 length is 16 residues. Germline V CDR1 and CDR2: SGHDN, FVKESK. V was trimmed by 3 bases and J by 8 bases, leaving 19 bases between them. CDR3 amino acids: CASSQKNSPTREKLFF. The CDR3 DNA reads as TGTGCCAGCAGCCAGAAGAACAGCCCGACTCGAGAAAAACTGTTTTTT.

With respect to this clonotype: This may be a read error, as it is one base from a much larger clone. V is TRBV20-1 and J is TRBJ2-1; D is unresolved. The CDR3 length is 14 residues. V lost 5 bases and J 10 bases, leaving 21 bases between the germline ends. CDR1 is DFQATT, CDR2 SNEGSKA, per germline (reference sequence). The CDR3: CSAPPPTRSYEQFF. CDR3 in DNA: TGCAGTGCTCCTCCTCCGACTCGGAGTTACGAGCAGTTCTTC.

The gene calls are TRBV4-3 and TRBJ2-3, with 14 bases matching TRBD2. This CDR3 is built from 17 residues. The V gene's germline CDR1 is LGHNA and CDR2 YSLEER. With V trimmed by 3 bases and J by 6 bases, 8 bases remained unmatched. CDR3 nucleotide sequence: TGCGCCAGCAGCCACGGTCGACTAGCGGGAGGGTGGGATACGCAGTATTTT. Its protein is CASSHGRLAGGWDTQYF.

V is TRBV24-1 and J is TRBJ1-5; no definite D call. CDR1 and CDR2 (germline): KGHDR, SFDVKD. V was trimmed by 7 bases and J by 3 bases, leaving 12 bases between them. CDR3 length equals 14 residues. CDR3 in DNA: TGTGCCACCAGCAAGGGTGTTTCCAATCAGCCCCAGCATTTT. Translation gives CATSKGVSNQPQHF.

The chain employs TRBV30 and TRBJ2-7; 11 bases match TRBD2. Germline V gene data show CDR1 as GTSNPN and CDR2 as SVGIG (reference sequence). The CDR3 extends over 16 amino acids. The trim removed 2 bases at V and 3 bases at J, leaving 9 bases unmatched. CDR3 residues: CAWSKTSGMIIYEQYF. Here the CDR3 DNA reads TGTGCCTGGAGTAAGACTAGCGGGATGATAATCTACGAGCAGTACTTC. The variable domain in full, with the rest retrieved from reference TRBV30 and TRBJ2-7, is SQTIHQWPATLVQPVGSPLSLECTVEGTSNPNLYWYRQAAGRGLQLLFYSVGIGQISSEVPQNLSASRPQDRQFILSSKKLLLSDSGFYLCAWSKTSGMIIYEQYFGPGTRLTVT.

The chain combines TRBV7-9 with TRBJ1-1; 9 bases agree with TRBD1. V gave up 6 bases and J gave up 7 bases; unmatched junction bases: 9. The CDR3 length is 14 residues. CDR1 SEHNR and CDR2 FQNEAQ come from the germline V gene (reference sequence). CDR3 bases: TGTGCCAGCAGGCTATGGACAGGGGCGATTGAAGCTTTCTTT. As protein: CASRLWTGAIEAFF. Complete variable domain (other parts from reference TRBV7-9 and TRBJ1-1): DTGVSQNPRHKITKRGQNVTFRCDPISEHNRLYWYRQTLGQGPEFLTYFQNEAQLEKSRLLSDRFSAERPKGSFSTLEIQRTEQGDSAMYLCASRLWTGAIEAFFGQGTRLTVV.

Turning to this clonotype: Relative to the germline gene, one junction end is altered; a read error may explain this. The chain employs TRBV6-6 and TRBJ2-1, with 9 bases fitting TRBD2. CDR1 is MNHNY and CDR2 is SVGAGI in the germline V gene (reference sequence). CDR3 length equals 15 residues. CDR3 bases: TGTGGCAGCAGGATACTAGCGGGCTCCTACAATGAGCAGTTCTTC. This sequence encodes CGSRILAGSYNEQFF.

This clonotype appeared a few times. The rearrangement uses TRBV6-2 or TRBV6-3 and TRBJ2-4; TRBD2 aligns across 10 bases. Unmatched junction bases numbered 14, after V lost 8 bases and J lost 7 bases. Germline CDR1 MNHEY, CDR2 SVGEGT. This CDR3 spans 16 amino acids. The CDR3 DNA follows: TGTGCCAGCTCCCCGACTAGCGGGCTCCCGGGGAACATTCAGTACTTC. Its protein product is CASSPTSGLPGNIQYF.

The rearrangement links TRBV7-9 to TRBJ2-1; D is unresolved. The CDR3 consists of 14 residues. CDR1 and CDR2 from the germline V gene are SEHNR and FQNEAQ (reference sequence). V dropped 5 bases and J dropped 7 bases, with 15 bases sitting between them. This CDR3 reads CASSVTTLRNEQFF. As DNA, the CDR3 is TGTGCCAGCAGCGTCACTACCCTGCGGAATGAGCAGTTCTTC.

J is TRBJ2-7 and V is TRBV29-1, with 9 positions matching TRBD1. V gave up 1 base and J gave up 5 bases; unmatched junction bases: 6. Germline V CDR1 and CDR2: SQVTM, ANQGSEA. The CDR3 is made up of 14 amino acids. CDR3 residues: CSVEGTGAKNEQYF. In nucleotides, the CDR3 is TGCAGCGTTGAAGGGACAGGGGCGAAGAACGAGCAGTACTTC.

The chain employs TRBV20-1 and TRBJ1-6; D remains ambiguous. The V end lost 1 base, the J end lost 0 bases, and 7 bases lay between the germline ends. The V gene's germline CDR1 is DFQATT and CDR2 SNEGSKA (reference sequence). The CDR3 runs 15 residues. The CDR3 DNA reads as TGCAGTGCTAGAGTGGCCAGCTCCTATAATTCACCCCTCCACTTT. Encoded protein: CSARVASSYNSPLHF.

This clonotype occurred a few times. The chain links TRBV27 to TRBJ2-1; TRBD2 aligns across 8 bases. J gave up 7 bases and V 4 bases, and 9 bases lay outside the gene matches. CDR3 size: 15 residues. Germline loops: CDR1 MNHEY, CDR2 SMNVEV (reference sequence). The CDR3 sequence is CASSSPGLALNEQFF. CDR3 DNA sequence: TGTGCCAGCAGTTCGCCCGGACTAGCATTGAATGAGCAGTTCTTC.

This clonotype was observed a single time. The CDR3 DNA follows: TGCGCCAGCAGCAATGGACAGGGGGGGACAGATACGCAGTATTTT. Protein: CASSNGQGGTDTQYF. The J gene is TRBJ2-3, the V gene TRBV5-1; TRBD1 aligns across 10 bases. Trimming took 4 bases from V and 3 from J; bases not matched to a gene: 5. CDR3 length: 15 amino acids. The germline V gene encodes CDR1 SGHRS and CDR2 YFSETQ. The whole variable domain, filled in from reference TRBV5-1 and TRBJ2-3, reads KAGVTQTPRYLIKTRGQQVTLSCSPISGHRSVSWYQQTPGQGLQFLFEYFSETQRNKGNFPGRFSGRQFSNSRSEMNVSTLELGDSALYLCASSNGQGGTDTQYFGPGTRLTVL.

This clonotype was picked up one time. The chain is built from TRBV10-1 and TRBJ2-3, with 9 bases identical to TRBD2. V dropped 6 bases and J dropped 4; count of bases not matched to a gene: 5. The CDR3 consists of 14 residues. Germline CDR1 reads WNHNN; CDR2 reads SYGVQD (reference sequence). The CDR3 protein is CASREGLAPDTQYF. CDR3 nucleotides: TGCGCCAGCAGGGAAGGACTAGCGCCAGATACGCAGTATTTT.

The J gene is TRBJ2-5, the V gene TRBV20-1, with 11 bases matching TRBD1. The CDR3 runs to 14 residues. Trimming removed 3 bases from V and 2 bases from J; junction bases left unmatched: 2. Per germline, CDR1 DFQATT and CDR2 SNEGSKA (reference sequence). DNA of the CDR3: TGCAGTGCTAGTGGGGACAGGGGGCAAGAGACCCAGTACTTC. Its protein is CSASGDRGQETQYF.

The chain uses TRBV2 and TRBJ2-3, with 10 positions matching TRBD2. The CDR3 length is 17 residues. Per germline, CDR1 SNHLY and CDR2 FYNNEI. V shed 1 base and J 3 bases; nucleotides not matched to a gene: 7. Here the CDR3 DNA reads TGTGCCAGCAGTGAAGTTCTTCCGGGACTAGCGACAGATACGCAGTATTTT. It translates to CASSEVLPGLATDTQYF.

CDR3 coding DNA: TGTGCCAGCAGTTACCCCGATAGCACAGATACGCAGTATTTT. Translating gives CASSYPDSTDTQYF. This rearrangement joins TRBV6-2 or TRBV6-3 to TRBJ2-3, with D unresolved. This CDR3 spans 14 amino acids. Trimming shortened V by 2 bases and J by 0 bases, and 6 bases separated the two germline ends. The germline CDR1 and CDR2 sequences are MNHEY and SVGEGT.